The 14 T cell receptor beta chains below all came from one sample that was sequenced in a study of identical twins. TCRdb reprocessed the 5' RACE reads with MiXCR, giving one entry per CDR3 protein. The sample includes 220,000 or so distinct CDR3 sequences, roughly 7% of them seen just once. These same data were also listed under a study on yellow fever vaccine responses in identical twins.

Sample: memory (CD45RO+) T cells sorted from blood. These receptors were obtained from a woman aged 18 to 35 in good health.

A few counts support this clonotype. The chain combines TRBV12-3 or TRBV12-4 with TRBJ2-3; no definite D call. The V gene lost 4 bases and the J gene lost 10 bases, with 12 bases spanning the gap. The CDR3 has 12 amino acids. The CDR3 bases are TGTGCCAGCAGTTCCCCACCTGTGGCGCAGTATTTT. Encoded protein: CASSSPPVAQYF.

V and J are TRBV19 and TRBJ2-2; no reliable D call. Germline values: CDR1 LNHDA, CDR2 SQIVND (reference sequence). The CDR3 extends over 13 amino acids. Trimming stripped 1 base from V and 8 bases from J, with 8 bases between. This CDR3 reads CASSIGKPGELFF. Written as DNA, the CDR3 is TGTGCCAGTAGTATAGGCAAGCCAGGGGAGCTGTTTTTT.

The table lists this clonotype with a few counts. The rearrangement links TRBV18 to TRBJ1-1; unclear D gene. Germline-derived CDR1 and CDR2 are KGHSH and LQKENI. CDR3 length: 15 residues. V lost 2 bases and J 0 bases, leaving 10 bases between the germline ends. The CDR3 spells CASSPFGDMNTEAFF. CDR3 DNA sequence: TGTGCCAGCTCACCATTTGGAGACATGAACACTGAAGCTTTCTTT.

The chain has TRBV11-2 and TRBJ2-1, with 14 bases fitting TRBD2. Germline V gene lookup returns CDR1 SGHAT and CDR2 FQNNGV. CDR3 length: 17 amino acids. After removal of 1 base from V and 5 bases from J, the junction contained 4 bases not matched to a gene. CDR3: CASSLGGLAGVDNEQFF. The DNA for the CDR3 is TGTGCCAGCAGCTTAGGGGGACTAGCGGGAGTCGACAATGAGCAGTTCTTC.

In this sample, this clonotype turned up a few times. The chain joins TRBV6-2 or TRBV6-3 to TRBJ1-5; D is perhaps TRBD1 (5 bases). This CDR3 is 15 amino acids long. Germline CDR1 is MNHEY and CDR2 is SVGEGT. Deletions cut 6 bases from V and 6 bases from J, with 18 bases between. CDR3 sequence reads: CASSGRQGWIQPQHF. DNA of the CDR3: TGTGCCAGCAGCGGGCGGCAGGGATGGATTCAGCCCCAGCATTTT.

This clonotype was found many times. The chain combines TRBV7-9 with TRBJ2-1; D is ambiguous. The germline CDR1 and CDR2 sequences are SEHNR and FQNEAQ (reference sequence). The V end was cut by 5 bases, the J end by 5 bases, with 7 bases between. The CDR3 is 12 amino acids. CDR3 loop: CASSPRDNEQFF. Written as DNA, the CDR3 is TGTGCCAGCAGCCCACGGGACAATGAGCAGTTCTTC.

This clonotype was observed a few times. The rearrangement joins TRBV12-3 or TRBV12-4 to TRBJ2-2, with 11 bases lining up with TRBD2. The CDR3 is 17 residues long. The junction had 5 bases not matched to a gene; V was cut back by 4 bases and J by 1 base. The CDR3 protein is CASSSTTSGRNTGELFF. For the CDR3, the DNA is TGTGCCAGCAGTTCGACCACTAGCGGGAGGAACACCGGGGAGCTGTTTTTT.

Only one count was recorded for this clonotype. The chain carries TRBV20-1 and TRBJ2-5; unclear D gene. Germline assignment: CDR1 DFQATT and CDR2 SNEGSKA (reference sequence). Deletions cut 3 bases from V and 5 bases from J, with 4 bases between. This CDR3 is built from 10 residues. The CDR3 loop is CSASLETQYF. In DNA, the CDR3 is TGCAGTGCTAGTTTGGAGACCCAGTACTTC.

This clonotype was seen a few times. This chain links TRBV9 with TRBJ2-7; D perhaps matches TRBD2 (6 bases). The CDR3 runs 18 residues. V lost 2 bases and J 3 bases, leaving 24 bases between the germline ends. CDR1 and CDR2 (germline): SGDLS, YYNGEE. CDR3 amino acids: CASSVRRRVLGFCYEQYF. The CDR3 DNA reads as TGTGCCAGCAGCGTCCGCCGGAGGGTTTTGGGATTCTGCTACGAGCAGTACTTC.

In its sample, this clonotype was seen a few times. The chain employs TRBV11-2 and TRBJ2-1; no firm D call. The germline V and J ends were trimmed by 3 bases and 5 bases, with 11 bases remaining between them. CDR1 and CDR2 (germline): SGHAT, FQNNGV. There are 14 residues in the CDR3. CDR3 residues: CASSFGTFDNEQFF. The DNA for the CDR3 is TGTGCCAGCAGCTTCGGCACTTTCGACAATGAGCAGTTCTTC.

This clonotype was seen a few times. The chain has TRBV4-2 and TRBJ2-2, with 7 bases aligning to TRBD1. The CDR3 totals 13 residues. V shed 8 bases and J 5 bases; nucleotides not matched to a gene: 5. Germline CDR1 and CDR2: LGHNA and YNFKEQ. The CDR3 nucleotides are TGTGCCAGCGCCCCCAGGGGGACCGGGGAGCTGTTTTTT. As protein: CASAPRGTGELFF.

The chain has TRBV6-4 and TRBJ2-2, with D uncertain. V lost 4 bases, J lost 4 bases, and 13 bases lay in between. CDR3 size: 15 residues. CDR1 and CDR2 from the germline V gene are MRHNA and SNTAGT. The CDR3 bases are TGTGCCAGCAGTGTGGATCCGGACCGCACCGGGGAGCTGTTTTTT. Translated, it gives CASSVDPDRTGELFF.

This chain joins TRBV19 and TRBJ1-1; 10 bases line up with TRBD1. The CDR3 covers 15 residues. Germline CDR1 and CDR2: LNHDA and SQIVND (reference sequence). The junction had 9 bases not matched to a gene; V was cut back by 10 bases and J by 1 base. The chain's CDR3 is CATGGTGVSNTEAFF. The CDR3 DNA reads TGTGCCACCGGGGGGACAGGGGTATCGAACACTGAAGCTTTCTTT.

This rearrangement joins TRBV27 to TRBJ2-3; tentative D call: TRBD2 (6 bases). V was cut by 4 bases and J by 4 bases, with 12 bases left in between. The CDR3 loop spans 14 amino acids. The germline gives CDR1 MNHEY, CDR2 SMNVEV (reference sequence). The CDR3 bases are TGTGCCAGCAGTTGGAGGGTATCGTCAGATACGCAGTATTTT. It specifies CASSWRVSSDTQYF.